This T cell receptor beta chain derives from a study of T cells in women clearing cervical HPV infection. Whole-study context: HLA type could not be excluded as a confounder.

This table comes from immunoSEQ multiplex PCR, and its TCRdb copy is limited to in-frame clones, with some not included. In total, the table holds some 41,000 clones. Study-wide results and caveats: Unknown T-cell numbers per sample may underlie the richness differences. Richness plus V gene abundances separated cases from controls with AUC 0.65 to 0.85.

A word on this clone: Its antigen is unidentified. Read coverage stops 3 residues before the CDR3 terminus; the germline J gene supplies the remainder. Other nucleotide sequences in the sample specify the same CDR3.

CDR3 length: 15 residues. CDR1 is MNHNS, CDR2 SASEGT, per germline. With 4 bases removed from V and 0 bases from J, the gap between germline ends came to 10 bases. The V call is TRBV6-1, the J call TRBJ1-3; D gene unclear. The sequence was obtained from a woman aged 18-70 years with a cervical HPV16 infection that either progressed to CIN3+ or cleared (not recorded which). Sequenced sample: blood buffy coat. The CDR3 protein is CASSVTTVSGNTIYF. The CDR3 bases that were read are TGTGCCAGCAGTGTAACAACAGTCTCTGGAAACACC.